Detailed here is one TCR beta chain. Its antigen is undetermined. V lost 7 bases, J lost 5 bases, and 18 bases lay in between. CDR3 size: 14 residues. Germline V gene sequence: CDR1 MDHEN, CDR2 SYDVKM. This sample was taken from a study of OX40 agonist ivuxolimab in advanced cancers. Study as a whole: Participants, 65% to 85% male, averaged roughly 60 years of age, ranging from roughly 20 to 85. General study points: Expanded clones belonging to CD8+ T cells outnumbered, on average, those of CD4+.

Autoimmune disease history or systemic immunosuppression was exclusionary. TCRdb keeps only in-frame clones here, not all; method: immunoSEQ multiplex PCR. The table lists roughly 10,000 clones, over 70% of them singletons. The sequenced sample was CD4+ or CD8+ T cells sorted from blood, obtained in a trial of the OX40 agonist ivuxolimab. The chain carries TRBV28 and TRBJ2-7; D uncertain. This TCR derives from an adult with an advanced solid tumor such as melanoma, head and neck, liver or kidney cancer. DNA of the CDR3: TGTGCCAGCACCTCTCTCTGGGTCCAGGACGAGCAGTACTTC. This gives the protein CASTSLWVQDEQYF. Full variable domain (remainder filled in from reference TRBV28 and TRBJ2-7): DVKVTQSSRYLVKRTGEKVFLECVQDMDHENMFWYRQDPGLGLRLIYFSYDVKMKEKGDIPEGYSVSREKKERFSLILESASTNQTSMYLCASTSLWVQDEQYFGPGTRLTVT.